This TCR beta chain appears in the sequencing data of a study of T cell repertoires in cytomegalovirus infection. Study-wide background: Matching HLA type and CMV infection were both indicated by public TCR beta signatures.

Study-wide results and limits: Across the ex vivo response, the dominant clonotypes were HLA-C-restricted CMV-specific TCR beta clonotypes. Summed frequency of shared TCR beta families picked out CMV carriers who also had the relevant HLA.

V dropped 6 bases and J dropped 8 bases, with 19 bases sitting between them. The germline V gene encodes CDR1 DFQATT and CDR2 SNEGSKA (reference sequence). The CDR3 contains 14 residues. MiXCR was run by TCRdb on the reads, yielding one entry per CDR3 protein. This sample carries about 250,000 distinct CDR3 sequences, about 5.9% of them seen once, and the ten largest clones take roughly 6%. Ten or more counts support this clonotype. As yet, its antigen is unknown. Sequenced input: PBMCs. The receptor was isolated from a human donor in good health (CMV status not recorded). Some clones in this sample may be carry-over from other donors' samples. The chain has TRBV20-1 and TRBJ1-4; no definite D call. The CDR3 nucleotides are TGCAGTGCCGACGCGGGATCAGTTAGCGAAAAACTGTTTTTT. It is translated as CSADAGSVSEKLFF.